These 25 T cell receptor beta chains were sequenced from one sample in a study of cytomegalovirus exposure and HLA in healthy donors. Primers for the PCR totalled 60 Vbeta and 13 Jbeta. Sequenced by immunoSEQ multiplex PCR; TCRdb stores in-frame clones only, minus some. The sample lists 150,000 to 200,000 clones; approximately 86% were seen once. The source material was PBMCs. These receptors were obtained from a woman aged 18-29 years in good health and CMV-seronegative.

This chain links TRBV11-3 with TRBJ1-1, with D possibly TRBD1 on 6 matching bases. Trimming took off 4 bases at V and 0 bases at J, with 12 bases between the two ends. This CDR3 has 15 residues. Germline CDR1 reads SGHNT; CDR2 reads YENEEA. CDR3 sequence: CASSSRTDMNTEAFF. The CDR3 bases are TGTGCCAGCAGCTCCCGGACAGACATGAACACTGAAGCTTTCTTT. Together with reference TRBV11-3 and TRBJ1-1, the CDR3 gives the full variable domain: EAGVVQSPRYKIIEKKQPVAFWCNPISGHNTLYWYLQNLGQGPELLIRYENEEAVDDSQLPKDRFSAERLKGVDSTLKIQPAELGDSAVYLCASSSRTDMNTEAFFGQGTRLTVV.

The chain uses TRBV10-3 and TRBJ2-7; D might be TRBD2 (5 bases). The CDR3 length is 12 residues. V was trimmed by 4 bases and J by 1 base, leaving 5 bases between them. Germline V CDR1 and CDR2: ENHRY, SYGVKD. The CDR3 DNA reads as TGTGCCATCAGTGGGGAGTCCTACGAGCAGTACTTC. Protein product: CAISGESYEQYF.

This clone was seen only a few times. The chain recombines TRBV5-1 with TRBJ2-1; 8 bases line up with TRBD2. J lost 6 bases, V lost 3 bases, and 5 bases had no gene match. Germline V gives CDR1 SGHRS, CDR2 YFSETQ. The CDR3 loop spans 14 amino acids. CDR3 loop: CASSSGGPSNEQFF. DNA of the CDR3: TGCGCCAGCAGCTCGGGGGGGCCGAGCAATGAGCAGTTCTTC.

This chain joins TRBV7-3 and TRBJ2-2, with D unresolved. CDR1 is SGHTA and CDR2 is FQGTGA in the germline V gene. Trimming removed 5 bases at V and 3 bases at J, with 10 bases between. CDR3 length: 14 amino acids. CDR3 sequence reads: CASSLLPDTGELFF. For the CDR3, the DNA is TGTGCCAGCAGCCTACTTCCGGACACCGGGGAGCTGTTTTTT.

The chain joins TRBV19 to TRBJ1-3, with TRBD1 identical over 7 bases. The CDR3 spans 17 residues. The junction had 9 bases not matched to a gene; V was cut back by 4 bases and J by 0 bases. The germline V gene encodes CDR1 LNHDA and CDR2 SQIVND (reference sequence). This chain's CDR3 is CASSTRQGRISGNTIYF. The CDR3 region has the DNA TGTGCCAGTAGTACGAGACAGGGCCGCATCTCTGGAAACACCATATATTTT.

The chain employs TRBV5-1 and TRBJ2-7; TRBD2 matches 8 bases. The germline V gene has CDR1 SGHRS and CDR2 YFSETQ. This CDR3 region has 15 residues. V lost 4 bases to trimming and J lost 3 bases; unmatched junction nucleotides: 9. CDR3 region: CASSPSSGSIYEQYF. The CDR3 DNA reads TGCGCCAGCAGCCCCTCGAGCGGGAGTATCTACGAGCAGTACTTC.

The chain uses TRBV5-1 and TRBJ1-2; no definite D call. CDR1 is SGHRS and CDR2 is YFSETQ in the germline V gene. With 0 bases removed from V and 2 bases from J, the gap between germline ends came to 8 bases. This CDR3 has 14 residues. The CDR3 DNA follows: TGCGCCAGCAGCTTGGAGCCGGGAAACTATGGCTACACCTTC. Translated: CASSLEPGNYGYTF.

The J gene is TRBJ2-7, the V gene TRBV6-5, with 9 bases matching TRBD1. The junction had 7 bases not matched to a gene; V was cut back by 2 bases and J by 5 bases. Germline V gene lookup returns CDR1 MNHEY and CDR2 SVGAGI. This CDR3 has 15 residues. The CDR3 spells CASSYMGQGVHEQYF. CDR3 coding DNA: TGTGCCAGCAGTTACATGGGACAGGGAGTTCACGAGCAGTACTTC.

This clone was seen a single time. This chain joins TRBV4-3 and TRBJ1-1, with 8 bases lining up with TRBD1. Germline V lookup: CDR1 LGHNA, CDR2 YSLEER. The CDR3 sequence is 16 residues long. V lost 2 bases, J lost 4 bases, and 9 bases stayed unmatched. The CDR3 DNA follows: TGCGCCAGCAGCCAACTATGGACAGGGAGAAGCACTGAAGCTTTCTTT. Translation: CASSQLWTGRSTEAFF.

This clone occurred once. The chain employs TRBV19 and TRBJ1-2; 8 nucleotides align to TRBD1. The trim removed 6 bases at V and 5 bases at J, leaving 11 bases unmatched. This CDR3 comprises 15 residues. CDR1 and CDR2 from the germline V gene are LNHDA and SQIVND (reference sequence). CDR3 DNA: TGTGCCAGTAGCCCTCCGACAGGGGAGATATATGGCTACACCTTC. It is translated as CASSPPTGEIYGYTF.

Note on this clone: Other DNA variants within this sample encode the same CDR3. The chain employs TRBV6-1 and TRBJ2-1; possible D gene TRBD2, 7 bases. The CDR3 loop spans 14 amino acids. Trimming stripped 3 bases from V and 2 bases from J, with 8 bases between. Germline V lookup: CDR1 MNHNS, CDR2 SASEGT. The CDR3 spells CASSERGPYNEQFF. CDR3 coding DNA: TGTGCCAGCAGTGAGCGGGGGCCCTACAATGAGCAGTTCTTC.

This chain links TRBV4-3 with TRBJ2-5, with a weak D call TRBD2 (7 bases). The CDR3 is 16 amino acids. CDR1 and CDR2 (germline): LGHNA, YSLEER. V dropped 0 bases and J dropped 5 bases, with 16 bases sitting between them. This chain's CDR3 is CASSQDFREGGETQYF. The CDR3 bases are TGCGCCAGCAGCCAAGATTTCAGGGAGGGGGGGGAGACCCAGTACTTC.

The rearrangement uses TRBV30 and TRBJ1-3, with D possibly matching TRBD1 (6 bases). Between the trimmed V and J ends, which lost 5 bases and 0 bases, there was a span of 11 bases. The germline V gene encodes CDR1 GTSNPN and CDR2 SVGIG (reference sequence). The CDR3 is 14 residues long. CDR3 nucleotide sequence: TGTGCCTGGGGGGGCAGGGGCTCTGGAAACACCATATATTTT. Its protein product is CAWGGRGSGNTIYF.

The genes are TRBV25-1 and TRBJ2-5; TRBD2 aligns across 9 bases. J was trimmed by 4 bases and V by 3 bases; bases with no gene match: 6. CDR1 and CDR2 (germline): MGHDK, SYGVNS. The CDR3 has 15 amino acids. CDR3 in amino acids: CASSELAGEGETQYF. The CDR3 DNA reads TGTGCCAGCAGTGAGTTAGCGGGAGAGGGAGAGACCCAGTACTTC. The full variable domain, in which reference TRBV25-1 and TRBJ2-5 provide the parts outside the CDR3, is EADIYQTPRYLVIGTGKKITLECSQTMGHDKMYWYQQDPGMELHLIHYSYGVNSTEKGDLSSESTVSRIRTEHFPLTLESARPSHTSQYLCASSELAGEGETQYFGPGTRLLVL.

The CDR3 loop is CASSLGQGAPRGEAFF. CDR3 DNA: TGTGCCAGCAGCTTGGGACAGGGGGCCCCGAGGGGTGAAGCTTTCTTT. This chain connects TRBV5-5 to TRBJ1-1; 10 bases are a match to TRBD1. V was pared by 0 bases and J by 7 bases, with 9 bases of the junction left unmatched. The CDR3 has 16 residues. Germline CDR1 is SGHKS and CDR2 is YYEKEE (reference sequence).

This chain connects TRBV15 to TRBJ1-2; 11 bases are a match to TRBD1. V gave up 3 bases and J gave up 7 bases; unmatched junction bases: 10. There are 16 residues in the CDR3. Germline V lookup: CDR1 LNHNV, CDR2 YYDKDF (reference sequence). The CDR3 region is CATSRIPGQGVGGYTF. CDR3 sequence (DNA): TGTGCCACCAGCAGGATACCGGGACAGGGGGTAGGTGGCTACACCTTC.

The CDR3, as DNA: TGTGCCAGCAGGATACTAGCGGGAGCGGTCACAGATACGCAGTATTTT. It encodes CASRILAGAVTDTQYF. The V and J genes are TRBV27 and TRBJ2-3; 11 positions agree with TRBD2. Germline lookup yields CDR1 MNHEY and CDR2 SMNVEV (reference sequence). Trimming at V came to 6 bases and at J to 2 bases, leaving 7 bases not matched to a gene. The CDR3 extends over 16 amino acids.

The CDR3 region has the DNA TGCGCCAGCAGCCAACAACAGAACAGGGTTTCACCCCTCCACTTT. Translation: CASSQQQNRVSPLHF. This rearrangement joins TRBV4-1 to TRBJ1-6, with a weak D call TRBD1 (6 bases). Per the germline V gene, CDR1 is MGHRA and CDR2 is YSYEKL. CDR3 length: 15 residues. Trimming removed 2 bases from V and 9 bases from J, with 14 bases in between.

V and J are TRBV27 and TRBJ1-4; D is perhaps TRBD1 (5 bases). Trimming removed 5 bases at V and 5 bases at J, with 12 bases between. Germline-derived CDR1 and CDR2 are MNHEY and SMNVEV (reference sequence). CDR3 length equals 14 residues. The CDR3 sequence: CASSPGGDNEKLFF. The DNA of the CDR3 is TGTGCCAGCAGTCCCGGAGGGGACAATGAAAAACTGTTTTTT.

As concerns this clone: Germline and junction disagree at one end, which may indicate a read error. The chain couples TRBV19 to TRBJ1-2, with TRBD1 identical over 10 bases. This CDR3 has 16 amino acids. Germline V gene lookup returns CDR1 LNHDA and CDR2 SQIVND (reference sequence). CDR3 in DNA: TGTGCCAGTAGTTTAGAACCGGGACAGGGGAACTATGGCTACACCTTC. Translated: CASSLEPGQGNYGYTF.

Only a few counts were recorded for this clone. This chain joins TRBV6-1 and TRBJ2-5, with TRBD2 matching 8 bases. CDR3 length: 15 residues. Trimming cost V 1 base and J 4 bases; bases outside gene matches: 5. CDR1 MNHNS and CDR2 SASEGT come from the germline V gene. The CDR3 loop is CASSEGGTSGETQYF. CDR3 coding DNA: TGTGCCAGCAGTGAAGGAGGAACTAGCGGAGAGACCCAGTACTTC.

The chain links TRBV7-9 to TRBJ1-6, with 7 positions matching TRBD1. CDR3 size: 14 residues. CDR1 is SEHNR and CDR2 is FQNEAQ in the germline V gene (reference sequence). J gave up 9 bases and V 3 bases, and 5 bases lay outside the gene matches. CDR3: CASSFTGVISPLHF. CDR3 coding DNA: TGTGCCAGCAGCTTTACAGGGGTGATTTCACCCCTCCACTTT.

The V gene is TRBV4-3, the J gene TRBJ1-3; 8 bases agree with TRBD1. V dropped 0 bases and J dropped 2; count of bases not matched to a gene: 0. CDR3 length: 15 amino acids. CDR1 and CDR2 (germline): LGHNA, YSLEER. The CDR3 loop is CASSQDRGPGNTIYF. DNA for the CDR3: TGCGCCAGCAGCCAAGACAGGGGGCCTGGAAACACCATATATTTT.

The CDR3 DNA reads as TGTGCCAGCAGCTCGGTCAGGGTCCCGCACGAGCAGTACTTC. Protein product: CASSSVRVPHEQYF. This rearrangement joins TRBV11-2 to TRBJ2-7; possible D gene TRBD1, 5 bases. The CDR3 has 14 amino acids. Trimming left V 4 bases short and J 5 bases short, with 15 bases between. Germline lookup yields CDR1 SGHAT and CDR2 FQNNGV.

The chain's CDR3 is CASSAGGAGNTIYF. The DNA for the CDR3 is TGCGCCAGCAGCGCAGGGGGCGCTGGAAACACCATATATTTT. The V and J genes are TRBV5-1 and TRBJ1-3; 8 bases line up with TRBD1. The CDR3 is made up of 14 amino acids. After removal of 4 bases from V and 2 bases from J, the junction contained 2 bases not matched to a gene. Germline V gene lookup returns CDR1 SGHRS and CDR2 YFSETQ.